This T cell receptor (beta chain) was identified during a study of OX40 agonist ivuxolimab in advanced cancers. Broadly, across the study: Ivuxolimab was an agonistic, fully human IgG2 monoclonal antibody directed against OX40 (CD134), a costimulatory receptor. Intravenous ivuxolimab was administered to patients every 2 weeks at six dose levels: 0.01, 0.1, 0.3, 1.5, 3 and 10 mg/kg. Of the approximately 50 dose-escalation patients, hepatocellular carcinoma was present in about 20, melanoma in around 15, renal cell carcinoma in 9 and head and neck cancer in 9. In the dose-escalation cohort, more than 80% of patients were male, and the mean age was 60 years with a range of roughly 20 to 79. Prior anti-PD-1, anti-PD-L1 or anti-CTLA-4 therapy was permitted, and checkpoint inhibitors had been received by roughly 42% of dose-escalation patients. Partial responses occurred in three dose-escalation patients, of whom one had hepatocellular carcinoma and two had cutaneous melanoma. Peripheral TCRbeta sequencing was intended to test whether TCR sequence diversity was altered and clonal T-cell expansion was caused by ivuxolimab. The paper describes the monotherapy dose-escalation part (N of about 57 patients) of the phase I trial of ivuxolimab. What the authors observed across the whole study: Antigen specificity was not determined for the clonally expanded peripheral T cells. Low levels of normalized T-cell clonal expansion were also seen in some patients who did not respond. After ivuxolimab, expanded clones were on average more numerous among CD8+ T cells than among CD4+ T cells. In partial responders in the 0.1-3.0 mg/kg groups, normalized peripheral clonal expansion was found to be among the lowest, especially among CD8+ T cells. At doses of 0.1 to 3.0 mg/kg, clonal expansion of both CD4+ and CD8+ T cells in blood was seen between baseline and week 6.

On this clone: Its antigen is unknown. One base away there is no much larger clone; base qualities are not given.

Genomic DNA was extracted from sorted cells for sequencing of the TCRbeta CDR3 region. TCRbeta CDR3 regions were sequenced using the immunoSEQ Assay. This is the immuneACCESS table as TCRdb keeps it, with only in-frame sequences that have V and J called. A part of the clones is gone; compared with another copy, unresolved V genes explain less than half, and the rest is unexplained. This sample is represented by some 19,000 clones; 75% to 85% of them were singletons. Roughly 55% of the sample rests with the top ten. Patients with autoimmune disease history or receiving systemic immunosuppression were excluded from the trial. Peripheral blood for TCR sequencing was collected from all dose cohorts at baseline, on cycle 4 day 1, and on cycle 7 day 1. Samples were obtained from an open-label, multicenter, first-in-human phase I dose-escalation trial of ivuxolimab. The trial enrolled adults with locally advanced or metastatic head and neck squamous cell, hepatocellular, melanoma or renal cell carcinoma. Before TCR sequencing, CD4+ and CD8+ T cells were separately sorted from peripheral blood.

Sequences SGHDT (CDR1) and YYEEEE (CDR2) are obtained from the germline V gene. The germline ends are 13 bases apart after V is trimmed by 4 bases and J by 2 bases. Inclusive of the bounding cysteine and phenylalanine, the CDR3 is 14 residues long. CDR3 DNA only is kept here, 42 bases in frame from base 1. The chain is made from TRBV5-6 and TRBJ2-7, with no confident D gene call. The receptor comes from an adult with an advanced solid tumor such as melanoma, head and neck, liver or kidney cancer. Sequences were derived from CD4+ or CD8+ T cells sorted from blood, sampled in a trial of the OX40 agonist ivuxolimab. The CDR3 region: CASSPMTHPYEQYF. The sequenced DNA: TGTGCCAGCAGCCCGATGACCCATCCCTACGAGCAGTACTTC.